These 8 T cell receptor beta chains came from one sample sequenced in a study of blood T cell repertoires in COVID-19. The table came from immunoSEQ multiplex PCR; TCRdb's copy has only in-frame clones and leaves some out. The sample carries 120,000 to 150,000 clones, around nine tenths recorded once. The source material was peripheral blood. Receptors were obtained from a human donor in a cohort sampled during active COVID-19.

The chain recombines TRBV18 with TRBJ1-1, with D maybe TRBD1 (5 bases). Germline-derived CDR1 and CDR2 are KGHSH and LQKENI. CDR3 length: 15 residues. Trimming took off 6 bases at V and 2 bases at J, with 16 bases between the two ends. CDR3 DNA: TGTGCCAGCTCCCTACCGATTAGGGGTAACACTGAAGCTTTCTTT. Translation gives CASSLPIRGNTEAFF.

The CDR3 nucleotides are TGTGCCAGCAGCAAAGACAGGGTAAATGAGCAGTTCTTC. It codes for CASSKDRVNEQFF. The chain couples TRBV5-4 to TRBJ2-1, with 7 bases lining up with TRBD1. Germline CDR1 is SGHNT and CDR2 is YYREEE (reference sequence). V lost 4 bases to trimming and J lost 7 bases; unmatched junction nucleotides: 5. The CDR3 loop spans 13 amino acids.

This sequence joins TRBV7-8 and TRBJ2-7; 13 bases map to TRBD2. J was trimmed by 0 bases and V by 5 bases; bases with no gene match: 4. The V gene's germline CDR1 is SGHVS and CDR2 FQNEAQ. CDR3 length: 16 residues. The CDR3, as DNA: TGTGCCAGCAGCGCCGGACTAGCGGGGGCCTCCTACGAGCAGTACTTC. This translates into CASSAGLAGASYEQYF.

The CDR3: CATSRGTGGLNTEAFF. CDR3 nucleotides: TGTGCCACCAGCAGGGGGACAGGGGGTTTGAACACTGAAGCTTTCTTT. The rearrangement joins TRBV15 to TRBJ1-1; TRBD1 aligns across 11 bases. The V gene's germline CDR1 is LNHNV and CDR2 YYDKDF (reference sequence). The CDR3 loop spans 16 amino acids. The V gene end was trimmed by 3 bases and the J gene end by 0 bases; junction bases not matched to a gene: 3.

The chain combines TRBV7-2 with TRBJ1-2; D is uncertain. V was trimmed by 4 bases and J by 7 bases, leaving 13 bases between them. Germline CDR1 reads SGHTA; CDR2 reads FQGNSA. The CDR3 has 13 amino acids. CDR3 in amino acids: CASSSTGWSGYTF. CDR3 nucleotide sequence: TGTGCCAGCAGCTCCACCGGTTGGAGTGGCTACACCTTC.

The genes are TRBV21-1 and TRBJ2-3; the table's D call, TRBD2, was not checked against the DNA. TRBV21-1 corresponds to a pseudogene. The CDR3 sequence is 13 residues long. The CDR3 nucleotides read TGTGCCAGCAGCAAAGCGGGGGGGGTGAAGCAGTATTTT. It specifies CASSKAGGVKQYF.

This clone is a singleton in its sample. In DNA, the CDR3 is TGTGCCAGCAGCTTAGCGCTAGGGGGCGGAAACACCATATATTTT. The encoded protein is CASSLALGGGNTIYF. V gene TRBV7-2 combines with J gene TRBJ1-3; 7 nucleotides agree with TRBD1. This CDR3 comprises 15 residues. Trimming removed 0 bases from V and 4 bases from J; junction bases left unmatched: 3. From germline, CDR1 is SGHTA and CDR2 FQGNSA.

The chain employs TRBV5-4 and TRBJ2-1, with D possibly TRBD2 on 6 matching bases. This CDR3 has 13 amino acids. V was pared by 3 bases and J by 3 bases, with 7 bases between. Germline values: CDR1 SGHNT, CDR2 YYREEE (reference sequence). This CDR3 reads CASSSDYYNEQFF. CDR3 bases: TGTGCCAGCAGCTCGGACTACTACAATGAGCAGTTCTTC.